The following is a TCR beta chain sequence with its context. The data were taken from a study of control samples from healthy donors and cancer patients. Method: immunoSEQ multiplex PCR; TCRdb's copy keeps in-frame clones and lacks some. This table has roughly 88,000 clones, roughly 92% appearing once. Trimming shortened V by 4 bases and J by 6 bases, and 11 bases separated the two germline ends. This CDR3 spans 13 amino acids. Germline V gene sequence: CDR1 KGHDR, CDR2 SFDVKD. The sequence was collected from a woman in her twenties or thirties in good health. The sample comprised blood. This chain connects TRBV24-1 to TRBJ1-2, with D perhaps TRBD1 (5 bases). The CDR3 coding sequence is TGTGCCACCAGTGACGGTGCGGGGGATGGCTACACCTTC. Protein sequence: CATSDGAGDGYTF.